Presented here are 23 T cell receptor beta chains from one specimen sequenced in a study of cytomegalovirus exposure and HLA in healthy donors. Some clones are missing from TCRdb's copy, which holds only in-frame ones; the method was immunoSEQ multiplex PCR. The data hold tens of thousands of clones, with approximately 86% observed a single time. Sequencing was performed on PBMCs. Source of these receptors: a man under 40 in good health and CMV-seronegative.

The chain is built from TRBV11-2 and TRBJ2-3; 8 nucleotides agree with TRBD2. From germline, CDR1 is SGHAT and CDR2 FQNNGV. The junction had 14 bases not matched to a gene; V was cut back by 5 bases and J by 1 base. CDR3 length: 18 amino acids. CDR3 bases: TGTGCCAGCAGCCCGGGACCCGGACTAGCATCGGGCACAGATACGCAGTATTTT. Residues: CASSPGPGLASGTDTQYF.

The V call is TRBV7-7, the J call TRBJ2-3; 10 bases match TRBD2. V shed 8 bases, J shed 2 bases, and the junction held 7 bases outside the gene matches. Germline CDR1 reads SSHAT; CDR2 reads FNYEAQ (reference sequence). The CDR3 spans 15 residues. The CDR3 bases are TGTGCCAGCTCTACCGGACTAGCGGTCACAGATACGCAGTATTTT. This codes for CASSTGLAVTDTQYF. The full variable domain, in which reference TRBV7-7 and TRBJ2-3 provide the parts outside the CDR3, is GAGVSQSPRYKVTKRGQDVTLRCDPISSHATLYWYQQALGQGPEFLTYFNYEAQPDKSGLPSDRFSAERPEGSISTLTIQRTEQRDSAMYRCASSTGLAVTDTQYFGPGTRLTVL.

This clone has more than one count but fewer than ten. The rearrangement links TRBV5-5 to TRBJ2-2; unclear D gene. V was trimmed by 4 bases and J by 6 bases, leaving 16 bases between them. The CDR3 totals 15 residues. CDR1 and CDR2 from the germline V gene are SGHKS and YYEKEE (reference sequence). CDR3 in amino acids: CASSGKVLSPGELFF. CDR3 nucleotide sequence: TGTGCCAGCAGCGGCAAAGTCCTTTCCCCCGGGGAGCTGTTTTTT.

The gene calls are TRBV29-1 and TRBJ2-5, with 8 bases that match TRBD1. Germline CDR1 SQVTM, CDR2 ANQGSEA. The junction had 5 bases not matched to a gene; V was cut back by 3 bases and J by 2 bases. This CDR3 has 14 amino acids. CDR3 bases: TGCAGCGTTGACCCCCAGGGGGCTCAAGAGACCCAGTACTTC. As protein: CSVDPQGAQETQYF.

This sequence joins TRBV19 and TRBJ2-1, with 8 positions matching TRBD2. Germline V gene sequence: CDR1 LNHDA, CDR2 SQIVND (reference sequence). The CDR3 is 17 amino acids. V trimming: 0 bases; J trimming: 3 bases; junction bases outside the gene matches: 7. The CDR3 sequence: CASSIERGGRRYNEQFF. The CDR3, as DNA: TGTGCCAGTAGTATAGAGAGAGGCGGGAGGCGCTACAATGAGCAGTTCTTC.

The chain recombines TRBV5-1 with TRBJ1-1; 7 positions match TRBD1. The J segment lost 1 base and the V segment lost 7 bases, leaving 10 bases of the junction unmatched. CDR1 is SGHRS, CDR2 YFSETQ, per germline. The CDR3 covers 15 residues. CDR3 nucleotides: TGCGCCAGCTCAAGTCATGGGACAGAGAACACTGAAGCTTTCTTT. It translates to CASSSHGTENTEAFF.

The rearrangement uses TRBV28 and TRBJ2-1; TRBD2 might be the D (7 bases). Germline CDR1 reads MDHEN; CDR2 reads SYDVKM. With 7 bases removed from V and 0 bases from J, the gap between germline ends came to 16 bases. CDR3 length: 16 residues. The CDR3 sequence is CASTVGGGGSYNEQFF. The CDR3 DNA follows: TGTGCCAGCACAGTCGGAGGGGGGGGCTCCTACAATGAGCAGTTCTTC.

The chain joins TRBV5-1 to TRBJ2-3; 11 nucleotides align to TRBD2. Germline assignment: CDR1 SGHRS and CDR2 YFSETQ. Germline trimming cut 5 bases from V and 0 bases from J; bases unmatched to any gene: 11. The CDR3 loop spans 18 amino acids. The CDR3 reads CASRLTSGMYSSTDTQYF. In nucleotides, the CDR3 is TGCGCCAGCAGGTTGACTAGCGGGATGTACTCTAGCACAGATACGCAGTATTTT.

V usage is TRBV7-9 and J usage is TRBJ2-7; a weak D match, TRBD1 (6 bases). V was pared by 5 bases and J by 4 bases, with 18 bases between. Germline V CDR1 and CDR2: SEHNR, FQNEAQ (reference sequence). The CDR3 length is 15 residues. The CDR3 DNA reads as TGTGCCAGCAGCGGAGAGGACAGCCGATCATACGAGCAGTACTTC. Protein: CASSGEDSRSYEQYF. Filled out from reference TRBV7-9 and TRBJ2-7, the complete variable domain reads DTGVSQNPRHKITKRGQNVTFRCDPISEHNRLYWYRQTLGQGPEFLTYFQNEAQLEKSRLLSDRFSAERPKGSFSTLEIQRTEQGDSAMYLCASSGEDSRSYEQYFGPGTRLTVT.

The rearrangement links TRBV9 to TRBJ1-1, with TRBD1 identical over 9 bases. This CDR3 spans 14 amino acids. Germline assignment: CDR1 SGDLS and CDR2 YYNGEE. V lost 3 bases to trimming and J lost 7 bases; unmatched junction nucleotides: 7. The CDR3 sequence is CASSGPGQGREAFF. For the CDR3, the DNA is TGTGCCAGCAGCGGACCGGGACAGGGACGTGAAGCTTTCTTT.

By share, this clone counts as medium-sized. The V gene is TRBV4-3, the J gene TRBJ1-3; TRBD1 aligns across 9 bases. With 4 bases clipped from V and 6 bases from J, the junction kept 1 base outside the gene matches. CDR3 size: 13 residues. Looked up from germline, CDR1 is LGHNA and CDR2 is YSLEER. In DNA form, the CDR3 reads TGCGCCAGCAGCCGGGACAGGGAAAACACCATATATTTT. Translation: CASSRDRENTIYF.

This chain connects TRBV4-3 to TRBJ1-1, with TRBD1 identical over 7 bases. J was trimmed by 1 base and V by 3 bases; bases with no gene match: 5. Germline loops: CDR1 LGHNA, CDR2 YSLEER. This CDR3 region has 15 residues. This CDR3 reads CASSHQTGRNTEAFF. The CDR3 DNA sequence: TGCGCCAGCAGCCACCAGACAGGGAGGAACACTGAAGCTTTCTTT.

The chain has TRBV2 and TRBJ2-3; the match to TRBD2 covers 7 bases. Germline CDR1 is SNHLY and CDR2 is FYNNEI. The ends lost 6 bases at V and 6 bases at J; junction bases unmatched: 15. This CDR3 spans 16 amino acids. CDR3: CASSRAGEPPVDTQYF. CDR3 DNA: TGTGCCAGCAGCCGGGCGGGGGAACCCCCAGTTGATACGCAGTATTTT.

The chain's CDR3 is CASTSTGTGAETQYF. The CDR3 nucleotides read TGCGCCAGCACCTCTACCGGGACAGGGGCAGAGACCCAGTACTTC. The J gene is TRBJ2-5, the V gene TRBV5-1, with 10 bases matching TRBD1. There are 15 residues in the CDR3. J lost 4 bases, V lost 6 bases, and 9 bases had no gene match. CDR1 and CDR2 (germline): SGHRS, YFSETQ.

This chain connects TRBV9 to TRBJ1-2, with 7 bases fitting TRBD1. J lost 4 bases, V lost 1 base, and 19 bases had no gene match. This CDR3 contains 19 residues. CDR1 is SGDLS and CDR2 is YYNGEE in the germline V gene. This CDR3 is CASSVRGGKRQGTAYGYTF. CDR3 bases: TGTGCCAGCAGCGTAAGAGGGGGGAAACGACAGGGAACGGCCTATGGCTACACCTTC. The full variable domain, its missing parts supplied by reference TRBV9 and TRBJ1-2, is DSGVTQTPKHLITATGQRVTLRCSPRSGDLSVYWYQQSLDQGLQFLIQYYNGEERAKGNILERFSAQQFPDLHSELNLSSLELGDSALYFCASSVRGGKRQGTAYGYTFGSGTRLTVV.

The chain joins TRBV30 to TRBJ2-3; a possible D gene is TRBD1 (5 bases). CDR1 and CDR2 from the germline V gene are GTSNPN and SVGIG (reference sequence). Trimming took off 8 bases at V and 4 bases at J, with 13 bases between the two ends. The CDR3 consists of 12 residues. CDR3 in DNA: TGTGCCCTGGGGCAGGGCGCAGATACGCAGTATTTT. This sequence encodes CALGQGADTQYF.

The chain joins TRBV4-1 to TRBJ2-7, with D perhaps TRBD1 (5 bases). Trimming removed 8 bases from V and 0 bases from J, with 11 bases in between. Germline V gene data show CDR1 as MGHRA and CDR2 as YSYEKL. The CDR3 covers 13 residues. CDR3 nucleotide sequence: TGCGCCAGCTCCTCAGGGCTCTCCTACGAGCAGTACTTC. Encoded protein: CASSSGLSYEQYF.

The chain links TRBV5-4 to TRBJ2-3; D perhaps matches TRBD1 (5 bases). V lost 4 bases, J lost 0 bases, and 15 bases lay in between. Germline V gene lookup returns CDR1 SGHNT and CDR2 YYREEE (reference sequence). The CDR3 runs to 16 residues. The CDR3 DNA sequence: TGTGCCAGCAGCCGCGGTGGGCAGGGAAGCACAGATACGCAGTATTTT. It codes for CASSRGGQGSTDTQYF. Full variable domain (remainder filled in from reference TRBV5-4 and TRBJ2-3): ETGVTQSPTHLIKTRGQQVTLRCSSQSGHNTVSWYQQALGQGPQFIFQYYREEENGRGNFPPRFSGLQFPNYSSELNVNALELDDSALYLCASSRGGQGSTDTQYFGPGTRLTVL.

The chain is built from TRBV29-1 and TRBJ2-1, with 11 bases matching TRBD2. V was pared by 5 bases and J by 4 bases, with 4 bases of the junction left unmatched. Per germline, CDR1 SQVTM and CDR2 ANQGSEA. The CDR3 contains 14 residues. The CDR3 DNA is TGCAGCGTTCAGGCTAGCGGGAGGTACAATGAGCAGTTCTTC. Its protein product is CSVQASGRYNEQFF.

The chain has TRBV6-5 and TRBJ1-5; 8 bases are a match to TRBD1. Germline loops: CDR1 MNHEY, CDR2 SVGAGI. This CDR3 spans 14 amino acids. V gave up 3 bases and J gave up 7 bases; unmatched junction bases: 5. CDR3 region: CASSYQGASQPQHF. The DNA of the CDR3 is TGTGCCAGCAGTTATCAGGGGGCAAGCCAGCCCCAGCATTTT.

CDR3: CASSVGGLGSPLHF. The CDR3 DNA sequence: TGTGCCAGCAGCGTCGGGGGGCTAGGCTCACCCCTCCACTTT. The V gene is TRBV9, the J gene TRBJ1-6; the D gene is possibly TRBD1 (6 bases). Germline values: CDR1 SGDLS, CDR2 YYNGEE. The V end was cut by 2 bases, the J end by 10 bases, with 13 bases between. This CDR3 comprises 14 residues.

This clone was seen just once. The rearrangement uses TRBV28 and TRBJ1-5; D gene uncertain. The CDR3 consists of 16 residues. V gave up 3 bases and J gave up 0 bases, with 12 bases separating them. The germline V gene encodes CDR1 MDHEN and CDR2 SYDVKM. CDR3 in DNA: TGTGCCAGCAGTTTTATAGGCAGGCTTAGCAATCAGCCCCAGCATTTT. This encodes CASSFIGRLSNQPQHF.

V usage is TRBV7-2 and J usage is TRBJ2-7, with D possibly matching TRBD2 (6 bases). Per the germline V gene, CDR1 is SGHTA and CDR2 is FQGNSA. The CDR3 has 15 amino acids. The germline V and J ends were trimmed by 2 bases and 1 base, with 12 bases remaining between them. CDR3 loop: CASSLRGSASYEQYF. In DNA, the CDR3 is TGTGCCAGCAGCTTACGGGGGTCCGCTTCCTACGAGCAGTACTTC.